This entry lists 29 T cell receptor beta chains sequenced from one sample in a study of blood T cell repertoires in COVID-19. Sequencing was performed with immunoSEQ multiplex PCR; in TCRdb, only in-frame clones are kept and a portion is missing. The sample lists some 140,000 clones, around 78% occurring once. Sequenced: peripheral blood. The receptors derive from a man older than 75 with acute or convalescent COVID-19.

This chain joins TRBV5-1 and TRBJ2-2, with 10 bases that match TRBD2. V was clipped by 0 bases and J by 4 bases; unmatched bases: 3. CDR1 and CDR2 from the germline V gene are SGHRS and YFSETQ. This CDR3 is built from 16 residues. The CDR3 sequence: CASSLVLAGGTGELFF. CDR3 bases: TGCGCCAGCAGCTTGGTATTAGCGGGGGGCACCGGGGAGCTGTTTTTT.

The chain uses TRBV24-1 and TRBJ1-5, with D unresolved. In germline, CDR1 is KGHDR, CDR2 SFDVKD. The V and J ends lost 5 bases and 1 base respectively, with 5 bases between them. The length of the CDR3 is 13 residues. CDR3 nucleotide sequence: TGTGCCACCAGTGCCCTGAGCAATCAGCCCCAGCATTTT. Translating gives CATSALSNQPQHF.

This chain joins TRBV18 and TRBJ2-2; a possible D gene is TRBD1 (5 bases). The CDR3 runs to 13 residues. Germline CDR1 KGHSH, CDR2 LQKENI. V lost 10 bases and J 0 bases, leaving 9 bases between the germline ends. CDR3 coding DNA: TGTGCCACCGACAGTACGAACACCGGGGAGCTGTTTTTT. The encoded protein is CATDSTNTGELFF.

The CDR3 coding sequence is TGTGCCAGCAGCTCCCTCGGGAGCACAGATACGCAGTATTTT. Translating it yields CASSSLGSTDTQYF. The chain carries TRBV7-9 and TRBJ2-3; D is ambiguous. V was shortened by 4 bases and J by 0 bases, with 8 bases between the two germline ends. This CDR3 comprises 14 residues. Germline assignment: CDR1 SEHNR and CDR2 FQNEAQ (reference sequence).

The chain couples TRBV5-1 to TRBJ1-1; D gene unclear. The V gene's germline CDR1 is SGHRS and CDR2 YFSETQ. CDR3 length equals 15 residues. Trimming took off 0 bases at V and 0 bases at J, with 9 bases between the two ends. The CDR3 reads CASSLGTGMNTEAFF. CDR3 coding DNA: TGCGCCAGCAGCTTGGGAACCGGGATGAACACTGAAGCTTTCTTT.

The V and J genes are TRBV19 and TRBJ1-5; 7 nucleotides agree with TRBD1. Trimming cost V 3 bases and J 5 bases; bases outside gene matches: 4. The CDR3 consists of 14 residues. Germline-derived CDR1 and CDR2 are LNHDA and SQIVND (reference sequence). The CDR3 region is CASSIGDSHQPQHF. DNA of the CDR3: TGTGCCAGTAGTATCGGGGACAGCCATCAGCCCCAGCATTTT. Filled out from reference TRBV19 and TRBJ1-5, the complete variable domain reads DGGITQSPKYLFRKEGQNVTLSCEQNLNHDAMYWYRQDPGQGLRLIYYSQIVNDFQKGDIAEGYSVSREKKESFPLTVTSAQKNPTAFYLCASSIGDSHQPQHFGDGTRLSIL.

This chain uses TRBV2 with TRBJ1-2; a weak D match, TRBD1 (5 bases). This CDR3 spans 13 amino acids. The V end was cut by 7 bases, the J end by 1 base, with 10 bases between. CDR1 is SNHLY and CDR2 is FYNNEI in the germline V gene. The CDR3, as DNA: TGTGCCAGCACACCGGACAATAACTATGGCTACACCTTC. As protein: CASTPDNNYGYTF.

The J gene is TRBJ2-2, the V gene TRBV5-6; 10 positions agree with TRBD2. CDR3 length: 17 residues. The V and J ends lost 0 bases and 0 bases, in that order; junction bases with no gene match: 2. Germline CDR1 and CDR2: SGHDT and YYEEEE. Here the CDR3 reads CASSLAGLAANTGELFF. The DNA for the CDR3 is TGTGCCAGCAGCTTGGCTGGACTAGCGGCGAACACCGGGGAGCTGTTTTTT.

The CDR3 reads CASSYRTGRTTDTQYF. The CDR3 coding sequence is TGTGCCAGCAGTTACCGGACAGGACGCACCACAGATACGCAGTATTTT. This sequence joins TRBV6-5 and TRBJ2-3; 7 bases fit TRBD1. With V trimmed by 2 bases and J by 2 bases, 7 bases remained unmatched. The CDR3 spans 16 residues. Germline V gene lookup returns CDR1 MNHEY and CDR2 SVGAGI.

This clone has more than one count but fewer than ten. The V and J genes are TRBV28 and TRBJ2-7, with 7 bases that match TRBD1. Germline CDR1 reads MDHEN; CDR2 reads SYDVKM. V lost 4 bases, J lost 12 bases, and 15 bases stayed unmatched. This CDR3 contains 14 residues. The CDR3 DNA sequence: TGTGCCAGCAGTTCACCATCTGACAGGGCCCCCGGGTACGTC. Translated: CASSSPSDRAPGYV.

This clone was seen only a few times. The gene calls are TRBV6-5 and TRBJ1-1; weak D call: TRBD1 (5 bases). The CDR3 runs to 14 residues. V lost 8 bases, J lost 1 base, and 14 bases lay in between. From germline, CDR1 is MNHEY and CDR2 SVGAGI. CDR3 loop: CASGAREGNTEAFF. Written as DNA, the CDR3 is TGTGCCAGCGGGGCGCGGGAGGGGAACACTGAAGCTTTCTTT.

V usage is TRBV29-1 and J usage is TRBJ2-1; perhaps TRBD2 as D (6 bases). Germline CDR1 SQVTM, CDR2 ANQGSEA. V shed 6 bases and J shed 9 bases, with 12 bases lying between them. The CDR3 sequence is 11 residues long. The CDR3 sequence: CSVDGGIEQFF. The CDR3 nucleotides are TGCAGCGTGGATGGGGGGATTGAGCAGTTCTTC.

The chain employs TRBV5-6 and TRBJ2-2; unclear D gene. Germline CDR1 is SGHDT and CDR2 is YYEEEE. Trimming left V 0 bases short and J 4 bases short, with 10 bases between. The CDR3 consists of 15 residues. CDR3 in amino acids: CASSLGWASTGELFF. CDR3 coding DNA: TGTGCCAGCAGCTTGGGATGGGCGAGCACCGGGGAGCTGTTTTTT.

J is TRBJ2-7 and V is TRBV30; D may be TRBD1 (6 bases). V was cut by 2 bases and J by 5 bases, with 16 bases left in between. Germline-derived CDR1 and CDR2 are GTSNPN and SVGIG (reference sequence). CDR3 length: 14 amino acids. This CDR3 is CAWSTQTGPHEQYF. As DNA, the CDR3 is TGTGCCTGGAGTACCCAGACAGGCCCCCACGAGCAGTACTTC.

J is TRBJ2-3 and V is TRBV5-1; TRBD2 matches at 7 bases. CDR1 is SGHRS and CDR2 is YFSETQ in the germline V gene. The junction had 7 bases not matched to a gene; V was cut back by 4 bases and J by 2 bases. The CDR3 consists of 15 residues. The CDR3, as DNA: TGCGCCAGCAGCCGGGTGGGAGGGGACACAGATACGCAGTATTTT. It encodes CASSRVGGDTDTQYF.

This clone has more than one count but fewer than ten. V is TRBV10-3 and J is TRBJ2-1, with TRBD2 matching over 7 bases. In germline, CDR1 is ENHRY, CDR2 SYGVKD. Trimming cost V 2 bases and J 4 bases; bases outside gene matches: 5. The CDR3 consists of 15 residues. DNA for the CDR3: TGTGCCATCAGTGAGAACAGCGGGGTTTACAATGAGCAGTTCTTC. Its translation: CAISENSGVYNEQFF.

This chain joins TRBV7-2 and TRBJ2-3; 7 bases fit TRBD2. Trimming cost V 5 bases and J 5 bases; bases outside gene matches: 16. The CDR3 has 17 residues. Germline loops: CDR1 SGHTA, CDR2 FQGNSA. As DNA, the CDR3 is TGTGCCAGCAGCGCCGGACTAGGCGGCACCCGTGGAGATACGCAGTATTTT. Translating gives CASSAGLGGTRGDTQYF.

This rearrangement joins TRBV5-1 to TRBJ2-7; TRBD2 matches at 7 bases. With V trimmed by 2 bases and J by 7 bases, 12 bases remained unmatched. Germline V gene data show CDR1 as SGHRS and CDR2 as YFSETQ. The CDR3 is 15 amino acids. The chain's CDR3 is CASSFDWGGSPEQYF. In DNA form, the CDR3 reads TGCGCCAGCAGCTTTGACTGGGGGGGTTCGCCTGAGCAGTACTTC.

V gene TRBV3-1 (or the pseudogene TRBV3-2) combines with J gene TRBJ1-2; no clear D. The CDR3 totals 15 residues. Looked up from germline, CDR1 is LGHDT and CDR2 is YNNKEL (reference sequence). Trimming removed 3 bases at V and 4 bases at J, with 15 bases between. In DNA form, the CDR3 reads TGTGCCAGCAGCCACCCGGGAGGTGTTGGCTATGGCTACACCTTC. Its translation: CASSHPGGVGYGYTF.

This clone was counted between two and nine times. This chain joins TRBV27 and TRBJ2-7; 7 positions agree with TRBD1. The CDR3 sequence is 14 residues long. V was clipped by 5 bases and J by 4 bases; unmatched bases: 8. Germline CDR1 MNHEY, CDR2 SMNVEV (reference sequence). Here the CDR3 reads CASSPRQGGYEQYV. The CDR3 region has the DNA TGTGCCAGCAGTCCCAGACAGGGCGGATACGAGCAGTACGTC.

The V call is TRBV7-8, the J call TRBJ2-5, with TRBD1 identical over 9 bases. V lost 5 bases and J lost 8; bases outside the gene matches: 9. CDR1 SGHVS and CDR2 FQNEAQ come from the germline V gene. This CDR3 contains 14 residues. CDR3 in DNA: TGTGCCAGCAGCCTCGACCGGGACAGGGATACCCAGTACTTC. As protein: CASSLDRDRDTQYF.

This chain links TRBV27 with TRBJ1-4; D is ambiguous. V dropped 5 bases and J dropped 11 bases, with 15 bases sitting between them. Germline loops: CDR1 MNHEY, CDR2 SMNVEV (reference sequence). This CDR3 is built from 13 residues. The CDR3 region is CASSPSEGGKLFF. Here the CDR3 DNA reads TGTGCCAGCAGTCCCTCGGAGGGAGGGAAACTGTTTTTT.

This clone came up a few times. CDR3 in DNA: TGTGCCAGCAAGAGGACAGGGAGCAATCAGCCCCAGCATTTT. Its protein is CASKRTGSNQPQHF. This chain uses TRBV6-6 with TRBJ1-5; 8 nucleotides agree with TRBD1. Per germline, CDR1 MNHNY and CDR2 SVGAGI (reference sequence). V shed 7 bases and J 1 base; nucleotides not matched to a gene: 3. This CDR3 is built from 14 residues.

The gene calls are TRBV5-1 and TRBJ2-1, with TRBD1 matching 7 bases. The CDR3 totals 15 residues. Germline CDR1 is SGHRS and CDR2 is YFSETQ. Germline trimming cut 0 bases from V and 3 bases from J; bases unmatched to any gene: 3. The chain's CDR3 is CASSLVGTDYNEQFF. In nucleotides, the CDR3 is TGCGCCAGCAGCTTGGTGGGGACAGACTACAATGAGCAGTTCTTC.

V gene TRBV6-5 combines with J gene TRBJ2-7; 12 bases map to TRBD2. J lost 8 bases, V lost 3 bases, and 8 bases had no gene match. This CDR3 spans 15 amino acids. Germline V gene data show CDR1 as MNHEY and CDR2 as SVGAGI. CDR3: CASSYGPSGGEKQYF. The DNA for the CDR3 is TGTGCCAGCAGTTATGGTCCTAGCGGGGGGGAGAAGCAGTACTTC.

The rearrangement links TRBV11-2 to TRBJ2-7; tentative D call: TRBD1 (6 bases). The CDR3 loop spans 15 amino acids. V lost 1 base to trimming and J lost 2 bases, with 12 bases between them. CDR1 and CDR2 (germline): SGHAT, FQNNGV. The CDR3 DNA is TGTGCCAGCAGCTTAGGGCAGGGGCCTACCTACGAGCAGTACGTC. This translates into CASSLGQGPTYEQYV.

The rearrangement joins TRBV3-1 (or the pseudogene TRBV3-2) to TRBJ2-3; 8 bases line up with TRBD2. Germline V CDR1 and CDR2: LGHDT, YNNKEL (reference sequence). The CDR3 has 16 residues. Losses at the gene ends were 2 bases for V and 6 bases for J; bases not matched to a gene: 10. The CDR3 region is CASSQLPSGLWDTQYF. As DNA, the CDR3 is TGTGCCAGCAGCCAATTGCCTAGCGGGCTTTGGGATACGCAGTATTTT.

This rearrangement joins TRBV5-1 to TRBJ2-2, with unresolved D. V was clipped by 0 bases and J by 4 bases, with 7 bases between them. Germline loops: CDR1 SGHRS, CDR2 YFSETQ. The CDR3 covers 14 residues. The chain's CDR3 is CASSLAAVTGELFF. CDR3 nucleotides: TGCGCCAGCAGCTTGGCCGCAGTCACCGGGGAGCTGTTTTTT.

The rearrangement joins TRBV3-1 (or the pseudogene TRBV3-2) to TRBJ1-4; no firm D call. This CDR3 region has 16 residues. Germline CDR1 reads LGHDT; CDR2 reads YNNKEL (reference sequence). Trimming left V 3 bases short and J 0 bases short, with 11 bases between. CDR3 loop: CASSQRHGATNEKLFF. In DNA form, the CDR3 reads TGTGCCAGCAGCCAGAGACACGGCGCAACTAATGAAAAACTGTTTTTT.